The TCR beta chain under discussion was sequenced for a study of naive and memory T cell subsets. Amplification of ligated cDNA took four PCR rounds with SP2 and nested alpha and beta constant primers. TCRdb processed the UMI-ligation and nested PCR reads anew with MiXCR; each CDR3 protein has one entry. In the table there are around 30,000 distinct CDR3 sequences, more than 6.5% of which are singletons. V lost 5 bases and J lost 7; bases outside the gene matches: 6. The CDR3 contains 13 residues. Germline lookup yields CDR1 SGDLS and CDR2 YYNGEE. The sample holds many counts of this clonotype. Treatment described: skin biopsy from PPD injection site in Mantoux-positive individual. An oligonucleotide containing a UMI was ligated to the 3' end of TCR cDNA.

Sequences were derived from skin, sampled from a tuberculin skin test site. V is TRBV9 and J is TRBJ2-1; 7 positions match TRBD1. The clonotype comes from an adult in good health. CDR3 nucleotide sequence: TGTGCCAGCAGGCCGGAGACAGGGAATGAGCAGTTCTTC. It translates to CASRPETGNEQFF.